One sample yielded the 15 T cell receptor beta chains listed below, sequenced in a study of shared clonotypes between healthy human individuals. Clones were sequenced by immunoSEQ multiplex PCR, and TCRdb holds only the in-frame ones, with some missing. The sample yields 2 million or so clones, about 95% seen once. CD45RO-negative cells were positively selected for CCR7, leaving out terminally differentiated effector memory CD45RA+ cells. Specimen: naive CD8+ T cells sorted from blood. The receptors come from a man in his late teens or twenties in good health.

The chain is built from TRBV6-1 and TRBJ1-5, with 7 bases lining up with TRBD1. Trimming removed 2 bases from V and 2 bases from J; junction bases left unmatched: 6. Germline V gene data show CDR1 as MNHNS and CDR2 as SASEGT. CDR3 length equals 16 residues. The CDR3 region has the DNA TGTGCCAGCAGTGAACCCCCTGGGACAGGCAATCAGCCCCAGCATTTT. Translation: CASSEPPGTGNQPQHF.

The chain links TRBV11-2 to TRBJ2-7, with TRBD1 as a possible D gene (5 bases). The CDR3 sequence is 15 residues long. The germline V and J ends were trimmed by 3 bases and 2 bases, with 14 bases remaining between them. The germline gives CDR1 SGHAT, CDR2 FQNNGV. CDR3 nucleotide sequence: TGTGCCAGCAGCTTGGGAACAGGAGTTACCTACGAGCAGTACTTC. Its translation is CASSLGTGVTYEQYF.

J is TRBJ2-1 and V is TRBV5-1; 7 bases line up with TRBD1. The CDR3 consists of 13 residues. The V and J ends lost 4 bases and 6 bases, in that order; junction bases with no gene match: 4. Germline loops: CDR1 SGHRS, CDR2 YFSETQ. The CDR3 DNA reads TGCGCCAGCAGCGGGGGACAGCTCAATGAGCAGTTCTTC. It yields the protein CASSGGQLNEQFF.

As concerns this clone: The sample carries other DNA sequences with the same CDR3. V and J are TRBV19 and TRBJ2-7; 7 bases are a match to TRBD2. Germline-derived CDR1 and CDR2 are LNHDA and SQIVND (reference sequence). CDR3 length: 13 amino acids. V lost 5 bases, J lost 0 bases, and 1 base stayed unmatched. This CDR3 reads CASSQRGSYEQYF. DNA for the CDR3: TGTGCCAGTAGTCAGCGGGGCTCCTACGAGCAGTACTTC.

A remark on this clone: This sample also contains other DNA sequences that code for the same CDR3. J is TRBJ1-1 and V is TRBV28, with D unresolved. This CDR3 is built from 12 residues. CDR1 MDHEN and CDR2 SYDVKM come from the germline V gene. The V end was cut by 6 bases, the J end by 1 base, with 6 bases between. CDR3 sequence: CASSRGNTEAFF. CDR3 nucleotide sequence: TGTGCCAGCAGCCGGGGGAACACTGAAGCTTTCTTT.

The V and J genes are TRBV6-1 and TRBJ1-1; D is ambiguous. The ends were cut back, 5 bases at V and 3 bases at J, with 4 bases in the middle. The CDR3 sequence is 11 residues long. The germline V gene has CDR1 MNHNS and CDR2 SASEGT. In DNA, the CDR3 is TGTGCCAGCAGTCGCTACACTGAAGCTTTCTTT. Encoded protein: CASSRYTEAFF.

The chain is built from TRBV9 and TRBJ1-2; tentatively, D is TRBD1 (5 bases). In germline, CDR1 is SGDLS, CDR2 YYNGEE. Trimming removed 3 bases at V and 5 bases at J, with 20 bases between. The CDR3 spans 16 residues. The CDR3 DNA sequence: TGTGCCAGCAGCGACCGGGACGGCGAAATACTATATGGCTACACCTTC. Amino acid sequence: CASSDRDGEILYGYTF.

Details on this clone: Other DNA sequences from this sample encode an identical CDR3 as well. The V gene is TRBV4-1, the J gene TRBJ2-7; D is undetermined. Between the trimmed V and J ends, which lost 0 bases and 4 bases, there was a span of 7 bases. The germline gives CDR1 MGHRA, CDR2 YSYEKL. This CDR3 region has 13 residues. The CDR3 sequence is CASSQDLRYEQYF. DNA for the CDR3: TGCGCCAGCAGCCAAGATCTGCGGTACGAGCAGTACTTC.

The chain uses TRBV7-9 and TRBJ1-2, with D uncertain. V lost 5 bases and J 0 bases, leaving 16 bases between the germline ends. The germline V gene encodes CDR1 SEHNR and CDR2 FQNEAQ (reference sequence). There are 16 residues in the CDR3. The CDR3 reads CASSPLPGVANYGYTF. CDR3 DNA sequence: TGTGCCAGCAGCCCACTGCCGGGAGTAGCTAACTATGGCTACACCTTC. The variable domain in full, completed from reference TRBV7-9 and TRBJ1-2, reads DTGVSQNPRHKITKRGQNVTFRCDPISEHNRLYWYRQTLGQGPEFLTYFQNEAQLEKSRLLSDRFSAERPKGSFSTLEIQRTEQGDSAMYLCASSPLPGVANYGYTFGSGTRLTVV.

This chain joins TRBV5-1 and TRBJ2-7; D not certain. The CDR3 loop spans 13 amino acids. Germline V gene lookup returns CDR1 SGHRS and CDR2 YFSETQ. V lost 4 bases and J lost 2, with 10 bases in between. This CDR3 is CASSPLMTYEQYF. For the CDR3, the DNA is TGCGCCAGCAGCCCCCTTATGACCTACGAGCAGTACTTC. The full variable domain, with the rest looked up from reference TRBV5-1 and TRBJ2-7, is KAGVTQTPRYLIKTRGQQVTLSCSPISGHRSVSWYQQTPGQGLQFLFEYFSETQRNKGNFPGRFSGRQFSNSRSEMNVSTLELGDSALYLCASSPLMTYEQYFGPGTRLTVT.

The V and J genes are TRBV25-1 and TRBJ2-3; possible D gene TRBD2, 5 bases. Germline CDR1 is MGHDK and CDR2 is SYGVNS. The CDR3 runs to 15 residues. V gave up 1 base and J gave up 0 bases, with 8 bases separating them. The chain's CDR3 is CASSEFAGSTDTQYF. Here the CDR3 DNA reads TGTGCCAGCAGTGAATTTGCGGGCAGCACAGATACGCAGTATTTT.

V and J are TRBV7-9 and TRBJ1-2, with unresolved D. The length of the CDR3 is 13 residues. With 1 base removed from V and 10 bases from J, the gap between germline ends came to 13 bases. Germline V gene sequence: CDR1 SEHNR, CDR2 FQNEAQ (reference sequence). CDR3: CASSLDGSPNYTF. DNA of the CDR3: TGTGCCAGCAGCTTAGACGGCAGCCCAAACTACACCTTC. Supplemented by reference TRBV7-9 and TRBJ1-2, the full variable domain reads DTGVSQNPRHKITKRGQNVTFRCDPISEHNRLYWYRQTLGQGPEFLTYFQNEAQLEKSRLLSDRFSAERPKGSFSTLEIQRTEQGDSAMYLCASSLDGSPNYTFGSGTRLTVV.

Concerning this clone itself: One end of the junction varies from germline; a read error may be responsible. This same CDR3 is encoded by further DNA sequences in the sample. The chain has TRBV6-5 and TRBJ2-2; D possibly corresponds to TRBD1 (6 bases). Looked up from germline, CDR1 is MNHEY and CDR2 is SVGAGI. CDR3 length equals 14 residues. The CDR3 here is CASSYLQGPGELFF. The CDR3 DNA follows: TGTGCCAGCAGTTACCTACAGGGTCCCGGGGAGCTGTTTTTC.

Concerning this clone itself: Other DNA sequences within the sample encode an identical CDR3. The chain recombines TRBV5-1 with TRBJ1-4, with D tentatively TRBD1 (6 bases). V was trimmed by 0 bases and J by 4 bases, leaving 10 bases between them. The CDR3 contains 15 residues. Germline CDR1 is SGHRS and CDR2 is YFSETQ. The DNA of the CDR3 is TGCGCCAGCAGCTTGGCAAGGGGGTTTAATGAAAAACTGTTTTTT. It encodes CASSLARGFNEKLFF.

On this clone: Different DNA sequences within this sample yield the same CDR3. The CDR3 sequence is CASSMWGDSPLHF. The CDR3 bases are TGTGCCAGTAGTATGTGGGGTGATTCACCCCTCCACTTT. The V call is TRBV19, the J call TRBJ1-6; no clear D gene. V was pared by 3 bases and J by 8 bases, with 8 bases between. This CDR3 region has 13 residues. The germline V gene has CDR1 LNHDA and CDR2 SQIVND (reference sequence).